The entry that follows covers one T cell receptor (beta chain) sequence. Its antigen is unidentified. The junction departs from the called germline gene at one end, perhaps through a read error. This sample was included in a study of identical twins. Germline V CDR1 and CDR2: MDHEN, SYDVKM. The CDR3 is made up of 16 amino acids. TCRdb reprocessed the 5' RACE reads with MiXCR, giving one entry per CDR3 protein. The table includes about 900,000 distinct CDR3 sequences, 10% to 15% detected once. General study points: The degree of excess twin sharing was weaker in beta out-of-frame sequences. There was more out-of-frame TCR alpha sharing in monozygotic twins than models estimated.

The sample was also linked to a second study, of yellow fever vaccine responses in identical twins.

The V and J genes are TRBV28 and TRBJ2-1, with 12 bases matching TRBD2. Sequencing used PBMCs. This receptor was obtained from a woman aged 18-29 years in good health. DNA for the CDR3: TGTGCCAGCAGTCAAGGGAAGACTAGCGGGGGCGATGAGCAGTCCTTC. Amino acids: CASSQGKTSGGDEQSF.